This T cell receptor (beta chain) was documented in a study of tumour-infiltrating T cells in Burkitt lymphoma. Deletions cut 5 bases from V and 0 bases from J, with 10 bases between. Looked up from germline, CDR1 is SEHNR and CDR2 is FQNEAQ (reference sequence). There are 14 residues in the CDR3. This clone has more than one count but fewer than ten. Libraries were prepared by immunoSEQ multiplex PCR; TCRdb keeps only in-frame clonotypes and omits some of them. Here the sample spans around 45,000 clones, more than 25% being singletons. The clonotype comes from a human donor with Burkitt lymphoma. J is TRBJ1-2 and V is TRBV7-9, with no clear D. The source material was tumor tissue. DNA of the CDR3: TGTGCCAGCAGCCTCGGCTGGGCTAACTATGGCTACACCTTC. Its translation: CASSLGWANYGYTF.